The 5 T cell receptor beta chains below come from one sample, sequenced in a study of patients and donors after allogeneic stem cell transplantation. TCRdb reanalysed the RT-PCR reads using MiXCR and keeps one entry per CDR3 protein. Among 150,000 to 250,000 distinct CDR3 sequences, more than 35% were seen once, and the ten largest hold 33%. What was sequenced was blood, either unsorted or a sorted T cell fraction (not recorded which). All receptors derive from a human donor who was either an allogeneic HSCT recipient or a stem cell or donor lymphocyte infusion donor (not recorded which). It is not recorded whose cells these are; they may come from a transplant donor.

The CDR3 DNA reads TGTGCCAGCAGCCCACACCTAGACAGTTTGAACACTGAAGCTTTCTTT. Its protein is CASSPHLDSLNTEAFF. The chain joins TRBV27 to TRBJ1-1, with D possibly being TRBD1 (5 bases). The CDR3 is 16 amino acids. Trimming stripped 6 bases from V and 0 bases from J, with 17 bases between. Germline CDR1 reads MNHEY; CDR2 reads SMNVEV (reference sequence).

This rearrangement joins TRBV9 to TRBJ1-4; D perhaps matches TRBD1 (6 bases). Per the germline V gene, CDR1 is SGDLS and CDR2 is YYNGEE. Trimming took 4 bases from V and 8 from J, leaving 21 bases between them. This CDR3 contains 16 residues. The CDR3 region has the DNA TGTGCCAGCAGCCTCCCCGGGGACAAAGGTGGGGAAAAACTGTTTTTT. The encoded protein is CASSLPGDKGGEKLFF. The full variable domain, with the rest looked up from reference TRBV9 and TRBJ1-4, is DSGVTQTPKHLITATGQRVTLRCSPRSGDLSVYWYQQSLDQGLQFLIQYYNGEERAKGNILERFSAQQFPDLHSELNLSSLELGDSALYFCASSLPGDKGGEKLFFGSGTQLSVL.

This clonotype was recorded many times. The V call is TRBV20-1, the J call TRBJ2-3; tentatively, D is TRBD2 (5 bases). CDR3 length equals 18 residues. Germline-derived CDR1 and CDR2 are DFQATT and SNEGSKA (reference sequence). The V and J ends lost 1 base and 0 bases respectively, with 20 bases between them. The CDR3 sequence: CSARGGYQDAGSTDTQYF. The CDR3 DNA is TGCAGTGCTAGAGGAGGGTATCAAGACGCCGGTAGCACAGATACGCAGTATTTT.

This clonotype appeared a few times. The CDR3 region has the DNA TGTGCCAGCAGCGTTAATTCCGGGACAGGGAATGGCTACACCTTC. This codes for CASSVNSGTGNGYTF. This chain uses TRBV9 with TRBJ1-2, with 9 bases identical to TRBD1. Germline V lookup: CDR1 SGDLS, CDR2 YYNGEE. The CDR3 is 15 residues long. V was clipped by 2 bases and J by 6 bases; unmatched bases: 8.

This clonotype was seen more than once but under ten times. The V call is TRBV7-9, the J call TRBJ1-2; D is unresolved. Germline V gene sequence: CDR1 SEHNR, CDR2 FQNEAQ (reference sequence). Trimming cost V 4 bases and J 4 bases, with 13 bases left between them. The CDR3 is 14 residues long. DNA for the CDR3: TGTGCCAGCAGCTACCGGAGCCCCGTCTATGGCTACACCTTC. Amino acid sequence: CASSYRSPVYGYTF.